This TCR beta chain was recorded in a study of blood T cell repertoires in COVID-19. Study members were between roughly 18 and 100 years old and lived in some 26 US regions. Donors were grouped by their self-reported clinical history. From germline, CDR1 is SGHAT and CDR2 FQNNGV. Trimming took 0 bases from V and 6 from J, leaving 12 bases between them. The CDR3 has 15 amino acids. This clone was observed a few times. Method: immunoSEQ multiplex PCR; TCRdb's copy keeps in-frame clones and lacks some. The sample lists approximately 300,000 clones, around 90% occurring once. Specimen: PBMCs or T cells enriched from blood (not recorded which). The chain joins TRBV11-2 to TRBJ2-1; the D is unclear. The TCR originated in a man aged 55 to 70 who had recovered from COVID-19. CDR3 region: CASSLEGGGSNEQFF. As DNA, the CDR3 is TGTGCCAGCAGCTTAGAAGGTGGCGGCTCCAATGAGCAGTTCTTC.